This T cell receptor (beta chain) was captured by sequencing in a study of T-cell memory formation after mild COVID-19. Per the germline V gene, CDR1 is SGHRS and CDR2 is YFSETQ. The CDR3 extends over 16 amino acids. Trimming stripped 0 bases from V and 0 bases from J, with 7 bases between. One entry per CDR3 protein, called by TCRdb with MiXCR from the 5' RACE reads. The sample has about 270,000 distinct CDR3 sequences; 18% are singletons. This clonotype was seen a few times. The clonotype originates from a man aged 18 to 35 who had mild COVID-19 (a few samples of this study predate the infection). Cell type and time point are not known. Sequenced material: PBMCs or a T cell subset sorted from them (not recorded which). V usage is TRBV5-1 and J usage is TRBJ2-6; D is unresolved. The CDR3 DNA sequence: TGCGCCAGCAGCTTGGACCGGACCTCTGGGGCCAACGTCCTGACTTTC. This gives the protein CASSLDRTSGANVLTF.